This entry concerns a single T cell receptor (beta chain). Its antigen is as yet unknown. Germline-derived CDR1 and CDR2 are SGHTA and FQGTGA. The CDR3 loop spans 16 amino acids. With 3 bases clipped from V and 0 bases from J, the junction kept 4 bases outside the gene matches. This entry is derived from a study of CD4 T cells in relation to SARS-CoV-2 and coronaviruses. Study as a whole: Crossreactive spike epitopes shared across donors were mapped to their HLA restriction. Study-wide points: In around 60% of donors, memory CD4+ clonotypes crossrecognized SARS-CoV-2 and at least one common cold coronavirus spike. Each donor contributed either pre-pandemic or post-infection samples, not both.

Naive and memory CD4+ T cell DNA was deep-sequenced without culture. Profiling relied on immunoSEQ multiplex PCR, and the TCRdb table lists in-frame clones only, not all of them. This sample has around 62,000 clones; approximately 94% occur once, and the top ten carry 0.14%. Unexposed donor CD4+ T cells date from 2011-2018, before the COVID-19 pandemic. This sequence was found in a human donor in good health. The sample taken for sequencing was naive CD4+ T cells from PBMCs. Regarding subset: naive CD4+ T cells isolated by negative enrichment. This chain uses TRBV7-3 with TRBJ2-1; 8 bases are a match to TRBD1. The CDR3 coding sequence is TGTGCCAGCAGCTTGTACGGACAGGGCTCCTACAATGAGCAGTTCTTC. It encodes CASSLYGQGSYNEQFF.